The 2 T cell receptor beta chains listed next were all sequenced from one sample in a study of T cell changes during pregnancy in multiple sclerosis (dated by TCRdb to between 2018 and 2021). The library came from the immunoSEQ multiplex PCR assay. The table was pulled from immuneACCESS by TCRdb, which kept in-frame rearrangements only. Such tables lose some clones; where checked, under half of the loss comes from unresolved V genes, and the rest has no known cause. The sample includes about 100,000 clones, with around 92% observed a single time. The ten largest make up 1.9% of the sample. Sequenced here: peripheral blood, sampled after pregnancy. The receptors shown here come from a female donor with multiple sclerosis, enrolled in a pregnancy study.

The gene calls are TRBV5-1 and TRBJ2-7, with 8 nucleotides matching TRBD1. The germline V gene has CDR1 SGHRS and CDR2 YFSETQ. The V segment lost 0 bases and the J segment 2 bases; nucleotides outside the gene matches: 4. CDR3 length: 15 amino acids. The CDR3 is CASSLVAGGAYEQYF. Here the CDR3 DNA reads TGCGCCAGCAGCTTGGTTGCAGGGGGCGCCTACGAGCAGTACTTC.

V gene TRBV21-1 combines with J gene TRBJ1-2; the table names TRBD1, a call not compared with the DNA. TRBV21-1 is annotated as a pseudogene. The CDR3 extends over 11 amino acids. The CDR3 sequence: CANTGLYGYTF. The CDR3 DNA is TGTGCCAACACAGGTCTATATGGCTACACCTTC.